This is a list of T cell receptor beta chains from one sample in a study of blood T cell repertoires in COVID-19. Generated by immunoSEQ multiplex PCR, the TCRdb table keeps only in-frame clones and is missing some. The table lists more than 200,000 clones, around 89% of them singletons. The source material was PBMCs or T cells enriched from blood (not recorded which). Every receptor here comes from a woman aged 25 to 45 who had recovered from COVID-19. Both conserved end residues are trimmed from each CDR3.

J gene: TRBJ2-3
V gene: TRBV28
CDR3 protein: ASGTGPTSAQY

J gene: TRBJ2-1
V gene: TRBV5-1
CDR3 protein: ASSLAPDNYNEQF

J gene: TRBJ1-2
V gene: TRBV28
CDR3 protein: ASSPPGALLDYGYT

J gene: TRBJ1-5
V gene: TRBV28
CDR3 protein: ASSHREPQH

J gene: TRBJ2-6
V gene: TRBV5-1
CDR3 protein: ASTGTGANVLT

J gene: TRBJ1-2
V gene: TRBV7-2
CDR3 protein: ASSSPGLPWGYT

J gene: TRBJ2-2
V gene: TRBV28
CDR3 protein: ASSRQTNTGELF

J gene: TRBJ2-7
V gene: TRBV3-1/TRBV3-2
CDR3 protein: ASSQGDRVTSKY

J gene: TRBJ2-7
V gene: TRBV5-1
CDR3 protein: ASSFRGYEQY

J gene: TRBJ1-1
V gene: TRBV19
CDR3 protein: ASSAPGRGNTEAF

J gene: TRBJ2-1
V gene: TRBV12-3/TRBV12-4
CDR3 protein: ASSFSASEQF

J gene: TRBJ1-6
V gene: TRBV28
CDR3 protein: ASSLSGQGLIPSPLH

J gene: TRBJ1-3
V gene: TRBV9
CDR3 protein: ASSAIQGLSGNTIY

J gene: TRBJ1-2
V gene: TRBV28
CDR3 protein: ASSQWDFSYT

J gene: TRBJ2-7
V gene: TRBV10-3
CDR3 protein: AISGLGAEQY

J gene: TRBJ2-7
V gene: TRBV7-9
CDR3 protein: ASSLVRLAGGGQY

J gene: TRBJ1-2
V gene: TRBV19
CDR3 protein: ASTPEGGRRGYT

J gene: TRBJ1-2
V gene: TRBV2
CDR3 protein: ASSVGQGTYGYT

J gene: TRBJ2-3
V gene: TRBV28
CDR3 protein: ASSPPGLAGRKDTQY

J gene: TRBJ1-1
V gene: TRBV29-1
CDR3 protein: SVEWSRTEAF

J gene: TRBJ2-7
V gene: TRBV18
CDR3 protein: ASSPGGGYRQHEQY

J gene: TRBJ2-3
V gene: TRBV7-9
CDR3 protein: ASSLVQGVSDTQY

J gene: TRBJ1-3
V gene: TRBV18
CDR3 protein: ASSPPVKAGNTIY

J gene: TRBJ1-5
V gene: TRBV6-2/TRBV6-3
CDR3 protein: ASSYDRTGNQPQH

J gene: TRBJ2-7
V gene: TRBV4-3
CDR3 protein: ASSQDALAGGYEQY

J gene: TRBJ1-5
V gene: TRBV10-3
CDR3 protein: AISERADNQPQH

J gene: TRBJ2-1
V gene: TRBV2
CDR3 protein: ASRDRAQGEQF

J gene: TRBJ1-1
V gene: TRBV6-5
CDR3 protein: ATTGAGGMDTEAF

J gene: TRBJ2-1
V gene: TRBV20-1
CDR3 protein: SASGTPTYNEQF

J gene: TRBJ1-2
V gene: TRBV29-1
CDR3 protein: SVAGGTGLFGYT

J gene: TRBJ2-2
V gene: TRBV7-2
CDR3 protein: ASSSQLTSGKWLPGELF

J gene: TRBJ2-7
V gene: TRBV4-3
CDR3 protein: ASSQGLGLAASYEQY

J gene: TRBJ1-6
V gene: TRBV27
CDR3 protein: ASSPRRQENNSPLH

J gene: TRBJ1-1
V gene: TRBV5-1
CDR3 protein: ASTPGQVNTEAF

J gene: TRBJ1-5
V gene: TRBV4-3
CDR3 protein: ASSQGTGGGQPQH

J gene: TRBJ2-3
V gene: TRBV5-1
CDR3 protein: ASSPRLAGGTDTQY

J gene: TRBJ1-1
V gene: TRBV5-1
CDR3 protein: ASSVRWPGQGTEAF

J gene: TRBJ2-7
V gene: TRBV15
CDR3 protein: ATSDPSSGSQPEQY

J gene: TRBJ2-7
V gene: TRBV28
CDR3 protein: ASSLWTLRTRAHYEQY

J gene: TRBJ1-1
V gene: TRBV13
CDR3 protein: ASSRTAEAF

J gene: TRBJ1-1
V gene: TRBV29-1
CDR3 protein: SGGQGSTEAF

J gene: TRBJ1-1
V gene: TRBV18
CDR3 protein: ASSRNRARTEAF

J gene: TRBJ2-3
V gene: TRBV5-1
CDR3 protein: ASSHRTASTDTQY

J gene: TRBJ2-7
V gene: TRBV19
CDR3 protein: ASSTQAGVGEQY

J gene: TRBJ2-7
V gene: TRBV28
CDR3 protein: ASQEGTGAYEQY

J gene: TRBJ1-2
V gene: TRBV18
CDR3 protein: ASSPRQGENVHT

J gene: TRBJ1-5
V gene: TRBV27
CDR3 protein: ASWPPEQPQH

J gene: TRBJ1-2
V gene: TRBV7-3
CDR3 protein: ASSLGGSNYGYT

J gene: TRBJ1-2
V gene: TRBV2
CDR3 protein: ASSPTVTNYGYT

J gene: TRBJ1-1
V gene: TRBV5-6
CDR3 protein: ASIAGTEAF

J gene: TRBJ2-1
V gene: TRBV28
CDR3 protein: ASSPTWDRVENEQF

J gene: TRBJ1-2
V gene: TRBV5-4
CDR3 protein: ASSLQGVGGYT

J gene: TRBJ2-1
V gene: TRBV20-1
CDR3 protein: SATRVNEQF

J gene: TRBJ1-3
V gene: TRBV11-2
CDR3 protein: ASSLLSGNTIY

J gene: TRBJ2-7
V gene: TRBV19
CDR3 protein: ARDAPYLSSEDEQY

J gene: TRBJ1-1
V gene: TRBV7-9
CDR3 protein: ASTAQAMNTEAF

J gene: TRBJ1-1
V gene: TRBV7-2
CDR3 protein: ASSLTTGKTEAF